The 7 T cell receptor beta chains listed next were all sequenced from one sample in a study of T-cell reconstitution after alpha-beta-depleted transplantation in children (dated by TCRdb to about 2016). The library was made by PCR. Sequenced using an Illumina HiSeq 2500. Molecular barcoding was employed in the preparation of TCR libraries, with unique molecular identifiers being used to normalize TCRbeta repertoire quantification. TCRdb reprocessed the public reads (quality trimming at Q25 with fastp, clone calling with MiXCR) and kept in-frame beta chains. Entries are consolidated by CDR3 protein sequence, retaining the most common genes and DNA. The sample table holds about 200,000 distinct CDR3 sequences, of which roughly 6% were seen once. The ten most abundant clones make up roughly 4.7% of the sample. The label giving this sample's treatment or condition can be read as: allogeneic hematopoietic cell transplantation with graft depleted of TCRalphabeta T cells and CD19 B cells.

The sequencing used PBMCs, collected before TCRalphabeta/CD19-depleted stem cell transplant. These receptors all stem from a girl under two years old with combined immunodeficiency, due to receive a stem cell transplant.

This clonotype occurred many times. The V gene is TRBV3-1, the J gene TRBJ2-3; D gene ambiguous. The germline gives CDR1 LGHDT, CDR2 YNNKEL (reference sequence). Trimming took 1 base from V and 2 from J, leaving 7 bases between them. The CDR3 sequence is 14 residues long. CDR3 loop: CASSQGLLTDTQYF. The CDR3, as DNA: TGTGCCAGCAGCCAAGGACTTCTCACAGATACGCAGTATTTT.

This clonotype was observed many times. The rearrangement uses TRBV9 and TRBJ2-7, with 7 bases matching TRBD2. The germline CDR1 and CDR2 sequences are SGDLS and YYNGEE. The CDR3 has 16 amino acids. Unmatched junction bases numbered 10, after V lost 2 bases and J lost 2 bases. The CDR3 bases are TGTGCCAGCAGCGTCGGTTGGGAGGGCATTCCCTACGAGCAGTACTTC. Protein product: CASSVGWEGIPYEQYF.

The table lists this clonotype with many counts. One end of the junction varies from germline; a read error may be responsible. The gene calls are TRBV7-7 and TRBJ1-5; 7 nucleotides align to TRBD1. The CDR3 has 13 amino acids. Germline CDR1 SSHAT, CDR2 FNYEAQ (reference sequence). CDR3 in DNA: TGTGCTAGCAGCAGAGACAGGGATCAGCCCCAGCATTTT. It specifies CASSRDRDQPQHF.

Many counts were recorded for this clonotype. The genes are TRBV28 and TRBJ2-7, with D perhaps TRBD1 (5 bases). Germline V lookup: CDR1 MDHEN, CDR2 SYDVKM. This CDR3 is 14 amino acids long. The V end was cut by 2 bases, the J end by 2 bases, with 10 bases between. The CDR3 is CASSLVGAAYEQYF. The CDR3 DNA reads TGTGCCAGCAGTTTAGTAGGGGCTGCCTACGAGCAGTACTTC.

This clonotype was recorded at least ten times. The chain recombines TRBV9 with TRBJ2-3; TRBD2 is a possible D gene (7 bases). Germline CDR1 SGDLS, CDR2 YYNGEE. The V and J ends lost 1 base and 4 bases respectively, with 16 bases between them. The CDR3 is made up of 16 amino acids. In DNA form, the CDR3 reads TGTGCCAGCAGCGTACTAGGAGGGGGGGCCCCAGATACGCAGTATTTT. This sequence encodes CASSVLGGGAPDTQYF.

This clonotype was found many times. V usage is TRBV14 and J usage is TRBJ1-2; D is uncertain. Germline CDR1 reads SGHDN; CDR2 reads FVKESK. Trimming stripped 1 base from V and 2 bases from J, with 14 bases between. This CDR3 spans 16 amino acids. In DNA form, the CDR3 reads TGTGCCAGCAGCCAAGGTCAGGAATATGGGAACTATGGCTACACCTTC. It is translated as CASSQGQEYGNYGYTF. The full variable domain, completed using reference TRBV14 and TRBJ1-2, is EAGVTQFPSHSVIEKGQTVTLRCDPISGHDNLYWYRRVMGKEIKFLLHFVKESKQDESGMPNNRFLAERTGGTYSTLKVQPAELEDSGVYFCASSQGQEYGNYGYTFGSGTRLTVV.

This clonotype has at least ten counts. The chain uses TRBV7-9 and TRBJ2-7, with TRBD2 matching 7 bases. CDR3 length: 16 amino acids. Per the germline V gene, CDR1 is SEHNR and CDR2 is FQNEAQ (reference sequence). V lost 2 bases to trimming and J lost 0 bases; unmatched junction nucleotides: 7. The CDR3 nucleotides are TGTGCCAGCAGCTTATCTGGCGGGAGATTCTCCTACGAGCAGTACTTC. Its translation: CASSLSGGRFSYEQYF.